This TCR beta chain emerged from a study of blood T cell repertoires in COVID-19. Original data processing: The authors estimated nucleated cell counts from reference gene primer amplification. The repertoire was sequenced with immunoSEQ multiplex PCR; TCRdb's copy has only in-frame clones and lacks some. The V and J calls and the clone size are those of that table, but D and trimming were determined from the DNA. The repertoire includes roughly 400,000 clones, around nine tenths of them detected once, and about 1.8% sits in the top ten. V shed 3 bases, J shed 1 base, and the junction held 2 bases outside the gene matches. The CDR3 is 14 residues long. From germline, CDR1 is MNHNS and CDR2 SASEGT.

V and J are TRBV6-1 and TRBJ1-1, with 7 bases matching TRBD1. Sequencing was done on a sample of PBMCs or T cells enriched from blood (not recorded which). The TCR comes from a woman under 40 who had recovered from COVID-19. The CDR3 nucleotides read TGTGCCAGCAGTGAGAGGACAGGGAACACTGAAGCTTTCTTT. Its translation: CASSERTGNTEAFF.